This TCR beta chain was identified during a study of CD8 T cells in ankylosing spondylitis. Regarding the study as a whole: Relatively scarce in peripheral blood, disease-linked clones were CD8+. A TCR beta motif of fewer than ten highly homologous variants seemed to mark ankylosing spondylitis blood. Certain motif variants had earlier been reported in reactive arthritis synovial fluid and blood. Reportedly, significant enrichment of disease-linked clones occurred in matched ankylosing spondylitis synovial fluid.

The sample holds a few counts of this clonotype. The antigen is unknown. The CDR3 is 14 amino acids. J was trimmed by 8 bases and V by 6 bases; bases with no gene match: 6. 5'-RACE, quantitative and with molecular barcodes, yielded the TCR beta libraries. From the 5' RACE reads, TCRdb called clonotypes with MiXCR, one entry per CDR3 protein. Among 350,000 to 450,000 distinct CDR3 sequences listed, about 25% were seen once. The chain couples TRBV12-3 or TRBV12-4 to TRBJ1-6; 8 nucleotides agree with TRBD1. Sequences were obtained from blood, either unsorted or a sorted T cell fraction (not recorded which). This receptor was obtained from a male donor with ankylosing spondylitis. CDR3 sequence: CASSRTGQDSPLHF. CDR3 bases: TGTGCCAGCAGCAGGACAGGGCAAGATTCACCCCTCCACTTT.